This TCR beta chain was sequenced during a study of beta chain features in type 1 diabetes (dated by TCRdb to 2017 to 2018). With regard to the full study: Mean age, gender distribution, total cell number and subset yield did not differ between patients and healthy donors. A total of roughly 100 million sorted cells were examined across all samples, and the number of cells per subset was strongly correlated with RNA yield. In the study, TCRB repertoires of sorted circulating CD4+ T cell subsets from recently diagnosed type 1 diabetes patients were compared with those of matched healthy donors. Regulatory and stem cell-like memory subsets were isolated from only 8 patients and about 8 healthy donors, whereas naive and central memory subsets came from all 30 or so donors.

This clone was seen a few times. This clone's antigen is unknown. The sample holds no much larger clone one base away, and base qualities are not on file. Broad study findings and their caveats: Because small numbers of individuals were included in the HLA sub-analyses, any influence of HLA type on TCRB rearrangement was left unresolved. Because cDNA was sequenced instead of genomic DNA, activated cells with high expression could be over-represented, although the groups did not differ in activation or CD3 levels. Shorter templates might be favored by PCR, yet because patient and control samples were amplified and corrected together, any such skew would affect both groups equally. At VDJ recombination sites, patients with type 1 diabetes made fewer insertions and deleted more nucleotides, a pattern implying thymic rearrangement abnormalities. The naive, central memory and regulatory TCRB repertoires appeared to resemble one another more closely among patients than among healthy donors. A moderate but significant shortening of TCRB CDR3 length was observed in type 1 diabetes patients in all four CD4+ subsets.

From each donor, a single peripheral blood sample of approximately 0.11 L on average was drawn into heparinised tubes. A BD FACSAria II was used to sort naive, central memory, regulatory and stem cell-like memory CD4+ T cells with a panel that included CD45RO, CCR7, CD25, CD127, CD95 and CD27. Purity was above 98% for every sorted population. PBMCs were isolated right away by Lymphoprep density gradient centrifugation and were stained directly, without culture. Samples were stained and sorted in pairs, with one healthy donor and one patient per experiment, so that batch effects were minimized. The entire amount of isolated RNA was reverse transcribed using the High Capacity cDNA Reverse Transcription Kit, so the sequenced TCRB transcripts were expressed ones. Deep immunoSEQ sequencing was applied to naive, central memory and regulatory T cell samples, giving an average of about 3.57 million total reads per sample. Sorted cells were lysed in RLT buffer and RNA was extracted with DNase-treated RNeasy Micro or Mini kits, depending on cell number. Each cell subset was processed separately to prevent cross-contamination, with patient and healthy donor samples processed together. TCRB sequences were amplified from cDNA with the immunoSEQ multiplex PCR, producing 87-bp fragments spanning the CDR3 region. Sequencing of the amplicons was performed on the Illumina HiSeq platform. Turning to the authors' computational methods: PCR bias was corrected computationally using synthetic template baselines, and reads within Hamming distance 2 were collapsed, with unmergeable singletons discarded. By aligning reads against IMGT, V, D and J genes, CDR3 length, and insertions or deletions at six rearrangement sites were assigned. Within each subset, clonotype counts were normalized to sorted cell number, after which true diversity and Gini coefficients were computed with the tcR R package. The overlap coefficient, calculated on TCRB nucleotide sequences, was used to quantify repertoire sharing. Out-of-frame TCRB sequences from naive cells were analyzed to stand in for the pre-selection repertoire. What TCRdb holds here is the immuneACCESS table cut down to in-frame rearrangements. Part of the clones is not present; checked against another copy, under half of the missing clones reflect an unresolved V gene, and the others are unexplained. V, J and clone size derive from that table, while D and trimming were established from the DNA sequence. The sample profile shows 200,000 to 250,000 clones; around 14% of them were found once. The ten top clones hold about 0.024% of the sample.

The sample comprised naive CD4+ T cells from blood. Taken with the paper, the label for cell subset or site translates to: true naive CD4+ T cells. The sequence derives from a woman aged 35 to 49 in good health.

The nucleotides are TGTGCCAGCAGCTTACGGGGGTCTCCTTACGAGCAGTACTTC. Translation gives CASSLRGSPYEQYF. The chain employs TRBV7-6 and TRBJ2-7; a tentative D match to TRBD2 spans 6 bases. V is reduced by 2 bases and J by 4 bases, leaving a spacing of 12 bases between them. Sequences SGHVS (CDR1) and FNYEAQ (CDR2) are obtained from the germline V gene. Including the terminal cysteine and phenylalanine, the CDR3 comprises 14 residues. The DNA shown is the 42-base CDR3, in frame from base 1.